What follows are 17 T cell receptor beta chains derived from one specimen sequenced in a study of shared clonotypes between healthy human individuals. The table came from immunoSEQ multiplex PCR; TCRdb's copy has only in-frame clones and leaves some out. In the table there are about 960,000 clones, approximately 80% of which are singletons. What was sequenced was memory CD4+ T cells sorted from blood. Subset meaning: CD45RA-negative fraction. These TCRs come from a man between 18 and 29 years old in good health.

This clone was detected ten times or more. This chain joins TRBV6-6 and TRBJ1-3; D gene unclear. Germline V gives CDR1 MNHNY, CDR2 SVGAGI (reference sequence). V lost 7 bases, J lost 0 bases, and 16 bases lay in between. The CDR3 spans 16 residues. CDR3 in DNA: TGTGCCAGCAAACCAGAGGTGGAAAGCTCTGGAAACACCATATATTTT. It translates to CASKPEVESSGNTIYF.

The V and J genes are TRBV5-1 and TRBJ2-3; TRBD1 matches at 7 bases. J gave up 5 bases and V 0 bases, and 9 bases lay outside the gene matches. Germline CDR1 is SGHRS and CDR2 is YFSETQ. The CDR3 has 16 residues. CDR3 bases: TGCGCCAGCAGCTTGGCAGGGGAAGGGGGCAGAGATACGCAGTATTTT. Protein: CASSLAGEGGRDTQYF.

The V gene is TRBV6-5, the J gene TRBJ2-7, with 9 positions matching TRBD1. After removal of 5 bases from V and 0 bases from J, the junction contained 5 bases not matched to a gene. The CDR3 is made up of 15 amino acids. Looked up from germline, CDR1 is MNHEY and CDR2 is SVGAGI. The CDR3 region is CASSRPGQGSYEQYF. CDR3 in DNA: TGTGCCAGCAGTAGACCGGGACAGGGCTCCTACGAGCAGTACTTC.

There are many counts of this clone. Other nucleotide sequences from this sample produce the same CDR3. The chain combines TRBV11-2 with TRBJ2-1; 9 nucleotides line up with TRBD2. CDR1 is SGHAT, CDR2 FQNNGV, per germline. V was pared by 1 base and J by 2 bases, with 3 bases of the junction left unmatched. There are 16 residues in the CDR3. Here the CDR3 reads CASSLAAGGTYNEQFF. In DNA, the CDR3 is TGTGCCAGCAGCTTAGCCGCGGGAGGGACCTACAATGAGCAGTTCTTC. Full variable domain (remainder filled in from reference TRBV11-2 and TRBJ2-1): EAGVAQSPRYKIIEKRQSVAFWCNPISGHATLYWYQQILGQGPKLLIQFQNNGVVDDSQLPKDRFSAERLKGVDSTLKIQPAKLEDSAVYLCASSLAAGGTYNEQFFGPGTRLTVL.

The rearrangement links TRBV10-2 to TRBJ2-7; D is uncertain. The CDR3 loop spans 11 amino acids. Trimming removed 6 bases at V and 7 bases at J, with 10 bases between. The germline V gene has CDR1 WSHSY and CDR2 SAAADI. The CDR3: CASSPLTEQYF. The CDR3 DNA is TGCGCCAGCAGCCCTCTTACGGAGCAGTACTTC.

CDR3 sequence: CASKPFLSGANVLTF. The CDR3, as DNA: TGCGCCAGCAAGCCCTTCCTCTCTGGGGCCAACGTCCTGACTTTC. The V gene is TRBV10-2, the J gene TRBJ2-6, with D hard to call. Germline lookup yields CDR1 WSHSY and CDR2 SAAADI. The CDR3 totals 15 residues. V was cut by 7 bases and J by 0 bases, with 10 bases left in between.

The CDR3 region is CATAIRRTGDGYTF. The CDR3 nucleotides read TGTGCCACCGCAATCCGGAGGACAGGGGATGGCTACACCTTC. J is TRBJ1-2 and V is TRBV10-3; 9 nucleotides align to TRBD1. CDR1 ENHRY and CDR2 SYGVKD come from the germline V gene. The CDR3 is made up of 14 amino acids. J lost 6 bases, V lost 10 bases, and 12 bases had no gene match.

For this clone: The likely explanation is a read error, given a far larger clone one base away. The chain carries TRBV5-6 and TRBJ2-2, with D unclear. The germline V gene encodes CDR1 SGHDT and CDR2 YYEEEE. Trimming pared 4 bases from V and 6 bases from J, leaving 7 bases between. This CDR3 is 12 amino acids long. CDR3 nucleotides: TGTGCCAGCAGCCAAATTTCCGGGGAGCTGTTTTTT. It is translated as CASSQISGELFF. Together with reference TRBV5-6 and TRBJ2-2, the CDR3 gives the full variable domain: DAGVTQSPTHLIKTRGQQVTLRCSPKSGHDTVSWYQQALGQGPQFIFQYYEEEERQRGNFPDRFSGHQFPNYSSELNVNALLLGDSALYLCASSQISGELFFGEGSRLTVL.

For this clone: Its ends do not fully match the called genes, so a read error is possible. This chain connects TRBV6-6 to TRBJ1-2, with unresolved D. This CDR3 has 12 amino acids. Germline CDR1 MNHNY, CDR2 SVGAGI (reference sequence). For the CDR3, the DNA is TGTGCCACCAGTCCGAAGACGTATGGCTACACCTTC. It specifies CATSPKTYGYTF.

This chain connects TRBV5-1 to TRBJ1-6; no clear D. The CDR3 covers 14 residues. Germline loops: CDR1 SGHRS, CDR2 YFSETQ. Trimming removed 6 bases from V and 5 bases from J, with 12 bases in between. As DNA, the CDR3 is TGCGCCAGCAAACCCGGGCCTGATAATTCACCCCTCCACTTT. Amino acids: CASKPGPDNSPLHF.

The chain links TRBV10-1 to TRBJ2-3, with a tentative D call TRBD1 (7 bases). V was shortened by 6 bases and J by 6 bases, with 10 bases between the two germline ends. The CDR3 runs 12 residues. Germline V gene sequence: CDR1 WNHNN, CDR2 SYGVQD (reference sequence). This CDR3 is CASSAGGDTQYF. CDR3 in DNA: TGCGCCAGCAGCGCAGGGGGGGATACGCAGTATTTT.

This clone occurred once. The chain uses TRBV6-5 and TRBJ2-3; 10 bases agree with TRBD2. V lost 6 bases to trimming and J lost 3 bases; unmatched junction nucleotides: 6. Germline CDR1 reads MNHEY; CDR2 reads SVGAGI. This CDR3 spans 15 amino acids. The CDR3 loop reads CASRRAGGRTDTQYF. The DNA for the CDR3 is TGTGCCAGCAGGCGAGCGGGAGGGAGAACAGATACGCAGTATTTT.

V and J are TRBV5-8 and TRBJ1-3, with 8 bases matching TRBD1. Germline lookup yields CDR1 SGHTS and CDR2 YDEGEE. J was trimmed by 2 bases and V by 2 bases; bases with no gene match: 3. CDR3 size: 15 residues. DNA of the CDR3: TGTGCCAGCAGCTTTAAGACAGGGGCTGGAAACACCATATATTTT. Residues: CASSFKTGAGNTIYF. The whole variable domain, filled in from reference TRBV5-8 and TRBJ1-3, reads EAGVTQSPTHLIKTRGQQATLRCSPISGHTSVYWYQQALGLGLQFLLWYDEGEERNRGNFPPRFSGRQFPNYSSELNVNALELEDSALYLCASSFKTGAGNTIYFGEGSWLTVV.

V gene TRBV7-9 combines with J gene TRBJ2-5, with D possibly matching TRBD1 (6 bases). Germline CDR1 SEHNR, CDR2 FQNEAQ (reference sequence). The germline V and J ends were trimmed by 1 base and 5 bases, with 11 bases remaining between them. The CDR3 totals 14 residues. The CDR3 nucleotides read TGTGCCAGCAGCTTAGGTGGGGACATTGAGACCCAGTACTTC. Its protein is CASSLGGDIETQYF.

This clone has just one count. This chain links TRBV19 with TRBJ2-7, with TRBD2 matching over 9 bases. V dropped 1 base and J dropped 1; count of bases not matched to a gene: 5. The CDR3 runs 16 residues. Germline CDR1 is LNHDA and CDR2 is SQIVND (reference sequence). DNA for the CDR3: TGTGCCAGTAGTATAGCTGCTAGCGGGGCTTCCTACGAGCAGTACTTC. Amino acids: CASSIAASGASYEQYF.

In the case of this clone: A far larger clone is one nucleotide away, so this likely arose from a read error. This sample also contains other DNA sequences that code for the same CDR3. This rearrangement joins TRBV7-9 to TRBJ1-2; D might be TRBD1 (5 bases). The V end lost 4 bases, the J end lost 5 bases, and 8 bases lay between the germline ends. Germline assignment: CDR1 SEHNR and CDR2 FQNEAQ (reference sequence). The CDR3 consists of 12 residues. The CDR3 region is CASSSGTYGYTF. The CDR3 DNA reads TGTGCCAGCAGCTCAGGGACGTATGGCTACACCTTC.

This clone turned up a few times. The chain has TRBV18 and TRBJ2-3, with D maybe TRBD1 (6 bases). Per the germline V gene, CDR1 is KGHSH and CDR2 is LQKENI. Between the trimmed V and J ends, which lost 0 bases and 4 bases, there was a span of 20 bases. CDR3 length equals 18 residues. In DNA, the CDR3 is TGTGCCAGCTCACCACCAAATCAATTCACAGGGAGCCCAGATACGCAGTATTTT. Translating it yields CASSPPNQFTGSPDTQYF.